Following are 12 T cell receptor beta chains from one sample sequenced in a study of T cells expressing NK-cell markers. TCRdb reprocessed the 5' RACE reads and reports one entry per CDR3 protein, with no DNA. The data show over 250,000 distinct CDR3 sequences, and the top ten clones hold about 4%. Sequences were obtained from blood T cells: a sorted CD56 or NKG2C T cell subset, CD4+ or CD8+ T cells, or bulk PBMC T cells (not recorded which). These receptors were taken from a woman aged 18 to 75 in good health.

V usage is TRBV4-3 and J usage is TRBJ2-1. CDR3 size: 14 residues. Germline values: CDR1 LGHNA, CDR2 YSLEER. This chain's CDR3 is CASSRLGWDNEQFF.

This chain connects TRBV20-1 to TRBJ2-3. CDR1 and CDR2 from the germline V gene are DFQATT and SNEGSKA (reference sequence). This CDR3 contains 13 residues. CDR3 loop: CSARGFPTDTQYF.

The chain recombines TRBV4-3 with TRBJ1-6; TCRdb picks TRBD1, but there is no DNA to check that call. This CDR3 is built from 14 residues. The germline V gene encodes CDR1 LGHNA and CDR2 YSLEER. CDR3 protein: CASSQGTGGTPLHF.

V usage is TRBV12-3 or TRBV12-4 and J usage is TRBJ2-1; TCRdb gives TRBD1 as the D gene, but with no DNA this cannot be confirmed. CDR3 length: 15 residues. The CDR3 is CASSLAVPDYGEQFF.

This chain uses TRBV4-2 with TRBJ1-1. Germline CDR1 and CDR2: LGHNA and YNFKEQ. The CDR3 totals 17 residues. CDR3 region: CASSQDPAGGDRPEAFF.

The chain links TRBV5-1 to TRBJ2-3; TCRdb outputs TRBD2, but without DNA this stays unchecked. The CDR3 runs to 18 residues. Germline CDR1 and CDR2: SGHRS and YFSETQ. The chain's CDR3 is CASSLAPSGRAGTDTQYF.

V usage is TRBV29-1 and J usage is TRBJ1-1; TCRdb lists TRBD1, though no DNA is available to test this call. The CDR3 sequence is 12 residues long. Germline CDR1 is SQVTM and CDR2 is ANQGSEA. The CDR3 loop is CSVQRGNTEAFF.

J is TRBJ2-5 and V is TRBV5-1; the TCRdb D gene call, TRBD1, has no DNA to confirm it. CDR1 and CDR2 from the germline V gene are SGHRS and YFSETQ. CDR3 size: 13 residues. The CDR3 is CASTGQGQETQYF.

The chain couples TRBV7-2 to TRBJ2-3. Germline assignment: CDR1 SGHTA and CDR2 FQGNSA. The CDR3 is 15 residues long. The CDR3 sequence is CASSHSGSNADTQYF.

CDR3: CASSYSAGGGYNEQFF. V is TRBV6-5 and J is TRBJ2-1; the D call of TRBD2 rests on TCRdb alone, since no DNA is present to check it. CDR3 length: 16 residues. Germline lookup yields CDR1 MNHEY and CDR2 SVGAGI.

The chain combines TRBV10-3 with TRBJ2-7; TCRdb's D call of TRBD1 is untestable without DNA. The germline V gene has CDR1 ENHRY and CDR2 SYGVKD. CDR3 length: 17 amino acids. CDR3 in amino acids: CAISESGDRVGSYEQYF.

The chain employs TRBV14 and TRBJ1-6; TCRdb outputs TRBD1, but without DNA this stays unchecked. Germline V gene data show CDR1 as SGHDN and CDR2 as FVKESK. This CDR3 is 15 amino acids long. This CDR3 is CASSQISGRNSPLHF. The full variable domain, its missing parts supplied by reference TRBV14 and TRBJ1-6, is EAGVTQFPSHSVIEKGQTVTLRCDPISGHDNLYWYRRVMGKEIKFLLHFVKESKQDESGMPNNRFLAERTGGTYSTLKVQPAELEDSGVYFCASSQISGRNSPLHFGNGTRLTVT.